Given below is one TCR beta chain in context. Its antigen is currently unknown. Sequencing used immunoSEQ multiplex PCR; TCRdb keeps in-frame clones, though not all of them. The table lists approximately 980,000 clones, 70% to 85% of them singletons. This specimen belongs to a study of shared clonotypes between healthy human individuals. In the study overall: For every donor, three CD4 naive, three CD4 memory, two CD8 naive and one CD8 memory plates were used. Findings and limits, study-wide: Sampling was confined to blood; repertoires within tissues likely differ. Naive CD4 clonotype sharing across a few donors was 4% to 5%.

The V end lost 2 bases, the J end lost 16 bases, and 3 bases lay between the germline ends. This CDR3 has 8 amino acids. Germline CDR1 LGHNT, CDR2 FRNRAP. The TCR sequence derives from a man aged 18 to 35 in good health. The sequencing sample was made of memory CD4+ T cells sorted from blood. The subset is: CD45RA-negative fraction. This chain joins TRBV12-5 and TRBJ1-5; D remains unclear. CDR3 amino acids: CASGLPHF. CDR3 DNA sequence: TGTGCTAGTGGTTTGCCCCATTTT.